Shown below are 19 T cell receptor beta chains from a single sample sequenced in a study of cytomegalovirus exposure and HLA in healthy donors. PCR involved 60 Vbeta and 13 Jbeta primers. Produced via immunoSEQ multiplex PCR; TCRdb's table is partial and in-frame only. The table records around 170,000 clones, around 82% of them present only once. Sequenced: PBMCs. These receptor sequences come from a woman in her 30s in good health and CMV-seropositive.

A few counts support this clone. The chain uses TRBV10-3 and TRBJ2-1, with 8 bases fitting TRBD2. The germline V gene has CDR1 ENHRY and CDR2 SYGVKD. The CDR3 loop spans 14 amino acids. V shed 11 bases and J 4 bases; nucleotides not matched to a gene: 10. The CDR3 loop reads CAVLPGGGYNEQFF. DNA of the CDR3: TGTGCCGTCCTCCCCGGCGGGGGGTACAATGAGCAGTTCTTC.

CDR3 sequence reads: CASSPQGGYEQYF. CDR3 in DNA: TGCGCCAGCAGCCCGCAGGGCGGATACGAGCAGTACTTC. This chain joins TRBV5-1 and TRBJ2-7; perhaps TRBD1 as D (5 bases). In germline, CDR1 is SGHRS, CDR2 YFSETQ. The CDR3 has 13 amino acids. V was trimmed by 4 bases and J by 4 bases, leaving 12 bases between them.

The V call is TRBV15, the J call TRBJ2-3; possibly TRBD2 for D (6 bases). The germline CDR1 and CDR2 sequences are LNHNV and YYDKDF (reference sequence). V was clipped by 0 bases and J by 0 bases, with 10 bases between them. The CDR3 runs 16 residues. CDR3 nucleotides: TGTGCCACCAGCAGAGAGGGAGGAACTAGCACAGATACGCAGTATTTT. Protein sequence: CATSREGGTSTDTQYF.

This clone was recorded a few times. This chain links TRBV2 with TRBJ1-5; no clear D. The CDR3 has 15 amino acids. V shed 9 bases and J shed 0 bases, with 15 bases lying between them. Germline V gene sequence: CDR1 SNHLY, CDR2 FYNNEI. The CDR3 sequence is CASRLGRDSNQPQHF. CDR3 in DNA: TGTGCCAGTAGATTAGGGCGGGATAGCAATCAGCCCCAGCATTTT.

The chain is built from TRBV9 and TRBJ2-5; D may be TRBD2 (5 bases). Trimming removed 4 bases from V and 2 bases from J, with 12 bases in between. The CDR3 has 14 amino acids. Germline V gene lookup returns CDR1 SGDLS and CDR2 YYNGEE. The CDR3 DNA reads TGTGCCAGCAGCCCTCCGGGATCTCAAGAGACCCAGTACTTC. Amino acid sequence: CASSPPGSQETQYF.

The chain combines TRBV27 with TRBJ1-2; perhaps TRBD1 as D (5 bases). The CDR3 contains 13 residues. Germline lookup yields CDR1 MNHEY and CDR2 SMNVEV (reference sequence). V was cut by 3 bases and J by 7 bases, with 12 bases left in between. The DNA of the CDR3 is TGTGCCAGCAGTTTCCGTAAGGGGTTTGGCTACACCTTC. This encodes CASSFRKGFGYTF.

This clone was counted a few times. The V gene is TRBV11-3, the J gene TRBJ2-3; 8 bases agree with TRBD1. CDR3 size: 18 residues. The germline CDR1 and CDR2 sequences are SGHNT and YENEEA. The J segment lost 0 bases and the V segment lost 4 bases, leaving 12 bases of the junction unmatched. CDR3: CASSSLRDRRTSTDTQYF. CDR3 DNA sequence: TGTGCCAGCAGCTCCCTCCGGGACAGGAGAACTAGCACAGATACGCAGTATTTT.

The chain combines TRBV30 with TRBJ1-5, with D possibly matching TRBD1 (5 bases). V was pared by 2 bases and J by 7 bases, with 15 bases between. CDR3 length equals 14 residues. Looked up from germline, CDR1 is GTSNPN and CDR2 is SVGIG (reference sequence). CDR3 nucleotides: TGTGCCTGGAGTCCCGGCGGGGGTCAGCAGCCCCAGCATTTT. Protein sequence: CAWSPGGGQQPQHF.

This chain connects TRBV27 to TRBJ1-4; D is unresolved. The V gene's germline CDR1 is MNHEY and CDR2 SMNVEV (reference sequence). The CDR3 consists of 16 residues. V lost 7 bases and J lost 2, with 17 bases in between. For the CDR3, the DNA is TGTGCCAGCAAACGAGAGGTGAAATCGACTAATGAAAAACTGTTTTTT. Amino acids: CASKREVKSTNEKLFF.

This sequence joins TRBV6-1 and TRBJ2-7; 13 nucleotides align to TRBD2. The J segment lost 5 bases and the V segment lost 7 bases, leaving 8 bases of the junction unmatched. Germline lookup yields CDR1 MNHNS and CDR2 SASEGT. CDR3 length: 15 amino acids. CDR3 protein: CASKPGTSGVDEQYF. The CDR3 region has the DNA TGTGCCAGCAAGCCCGGGACTAGCGGGGTCGACGAGCAGTACTTC.

This chain connects TRBV5-1 to TRBJ1-4, with 8 bases that match TRBD1. Trimming took 4 bases from V and 3 from J; bases not matched to a gene: 5. This CDR3 is built from 15 residues. The germline V gene encodes CDR1 SGHRS and CDR2 YFSETQ. The CDR3 region has the DNA TGCGCCAGCAGCATGGGACAGGCCCCTAATGAAAAACTGTTTTTT. Its protein is CASSMGQAPNEKLFF.

Here the CDR3 reads CASSLSRRETQYF. For the CDR3, the DNA is TGTGCCAGCAGTTTATCCCGCAGGGAGACCCAGTACTTC. The chain uses TRBV6-5 and TRBJ2-5; D call uncertain. The CDR3 is 13 residues long. Trimming took 4 bases from V and 5 from J, leaving 11 bases between them. From germline, CDR1 is MNHEY and CDR2 SVGAGI.

This clone was seen a handful of times. This chain connects TRBV5-6 to TRBJ2-5, with TRBD1 matching 8 bases. This CDR3 contains 15 residues. V lost 2 bases to trimming and J lost 2 bases; unmatched junction nucleotides: 5. Germline lookup yields CDR1 SGHDT and CDR2 YYEEEE. CDR3 amino acids: CASSFNRGSQETQYF. Here the CDR3 DNA reads TGTGCCAGCAGCTTTAACAGGGGGTCTCAAGAGACCCAGTACTTC.

In DNA, the CDR3 is TGCGCCAGCACTCCAGGTGGGGGCGCCCTCTCCTACGAGCAGTACTTC. Translating it yields CASTPGGGALSYEQYF. V is TRBV10-2 and J is TRBJ2-7, with D perhaps matching TRBD1 (6 bases). There are 16 residues in the CDR3. Deletions cut 7 bases from V and 0 bases from J, with 19 bases between. Germline V gives CDR1 WSHSY, CDR2 SAAADI.

The chain is built from TRBV7-2 and TRBJ1-5; TRBD1 is a possible D gene (5 bases). Germline V gives CDR1 SGHTA, CDR2 FQGNSA. The CDR3 totals 14 residues. With 5 bases removed from V and 5 bases from J, the gap between germline ends came to 13 bases. CDR3 region: CASSLQGGDQPQHF. The CDR3 region has the DNA TGTGCCAGCAGCCTCCAGGGAGGGGATCAGCCCCAGCATTTT.

The V call is TRBV28, the J call TRBJ2-1; 9 nucleotides agree with TRBD2. CDR3 length: 17 amino acids. The V and J ends lost 2 bases and 7 bases, in that order; junction bases with no gene match: 12. Per the germline V gene, CDR1 is MDHEN and CDR2 is SYDVKM. CDR3 nucleotide sequence: TGTGCCAGCAGTTTAGTTCCTAGCGGGGCCCCCGGGAATGAGCAGTTCTTC. This gives the protein CASSLVPSGAPGNEQFF. The whole variable domain, filled in from reference TRBV28 and TRBJ2-1, reads DVKVTQSSRYLVKRTGEKVFLECVQDMDHENMFWYRQDPGLGLRLIYFSYDVKMKEKGDIPEGYSVSREKKERFSLILESASTNQTSMYLCASSLVPSGAPGNEQFFGPGTRLTVL.

V is TRBV18 and J is TRBJ1-5, with a possible D match to TRBD1 (5 bases). The CDR3 length is 13 residues. Trimming took 6 bases from V and 0 from J, leaving 6 bases between them. Per the germline V gene, CDR1 is KGHSH and CDR2 is LQKENI. The CDR3 bases are TGTGCCAGCTCCCAGGGTAGCAATCAGCCCCAGCATTTT. Protein product: CASSQGSNQPQHF. Using reference TRBV18 and TRBJ1-5 for the parts outside the CDR3, the full variable domain is NAGVMQNPRHLVRRRGQEARLRCSPMKGHSHVYWYRQLPEEGLKFMVYLQKENIIDESGMPKERFSAEFPKEGPSILRIQQVVRGDSAAYFCASSQGSNQPQHFGDGTRLSIL.

J is TRBJ2-3 and V is TRBV7-9; 8 nucleotides line up with TRBD1. The CDR3 covers 17 residues. Germline V gives CDR1 SEHNR, CDR2 FQNEAQ (reference sequence). Trimming cost V 5 bases and J 2 bases; bases outside gene matches: 12. This chain's CDR3 is CASSQRRGQDPTDTQYF. The DNA for the CDR3 is TGTGCCAGCAGCCAAAGGCGGGGACAGGACCCCACAGATACGCAGTATTTT. Based on the CDR3 plus reference TRBV7-9 and TRBJ2-3, the full variable domain is DTGVSQNPRHKITKRGQNVTFRCDPISEHNRLYWYRQTLGQGPEFLTYFQNEAQLEKSRLLSDRFSAERPKGSFSTLEIQRTEQGDSAMYLCASSQRRGQDPTDTQYFGPGTRLTVL.

The chain couples TRBV7-9 to TRBJ1-3; 7 bases are a match to TRBD1. Trimming removed 5 bases from V and 0 bases from J; junction bases left unmatched: 10. This CDR3 is 17 amino acids long. CDR1 SEHNR and CDR2 FQNEAQ come from the germline V gene (reference sequence). The CDR3 protein is CASSPRLGGNSGNTIYF. The CDR3 bases are TGTGCCAGCAGCCCGCGCCTAGGGGGCAACTCTGGAAACACCATATATTTT.